A single T cell receptor (beta chain) is shown here with its context. The data are from a study of blood T cell repertoires in COVID-19. Clones were read by immunoSEQ multiplex PCR, and TCRdb kept only the in-frame ones, dropping some. The table records fewer than 200,000 clones, roughly 80% of them present only once. The CDR3 spans 13 residues. The germline V gene has CDR1 LNHDA and CDR2 SQIVND (reference sequence). Trimming removed 4 bases at V and 2 bases at J, with 7 bases between. The specimen sequenced was peripheral blood. The V call is TRBV19, the J call TRBJ2-3; maybe TRBD2 (5 bases). The TCR originated in a middle-aged woman with COVID-19, enrolled during active disease. The CDR3 here is CASSNGNTDTQYF. As DNA, the CDR3 is TGTGCCAGTAGTAACGGGAACACAGATACGCAGTATTTT.